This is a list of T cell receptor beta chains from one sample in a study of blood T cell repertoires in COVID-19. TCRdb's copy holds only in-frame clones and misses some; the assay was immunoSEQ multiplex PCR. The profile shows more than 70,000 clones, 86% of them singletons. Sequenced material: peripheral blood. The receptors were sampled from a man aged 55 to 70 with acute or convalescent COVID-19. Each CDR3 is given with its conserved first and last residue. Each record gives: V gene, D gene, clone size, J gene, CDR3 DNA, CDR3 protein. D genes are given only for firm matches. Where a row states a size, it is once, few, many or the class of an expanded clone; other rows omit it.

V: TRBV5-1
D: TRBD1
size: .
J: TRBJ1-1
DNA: TGCGCCAGCAGCTTGGACAGGGGTTTAACGAACACTGAAGCTTTCTTT
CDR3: CASSLDRGLTNTEAFF

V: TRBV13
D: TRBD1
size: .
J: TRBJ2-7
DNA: TGTGCCAGCAGCTACAGGGGACAGGGGGCATCTTACGAGCAGTACTTC
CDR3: CASSYRGQGASYEQYF

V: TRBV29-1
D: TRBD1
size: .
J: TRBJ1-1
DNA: TGCAGCGGCTGGGGACAGCGGGCTTTCTTT
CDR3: CSGWGQRAFF

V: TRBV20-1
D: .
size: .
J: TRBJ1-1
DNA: TGCAGTGCTAGTCTTACAAAAACCGAAGCTTTCTTT
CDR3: CSASLTKTEAFF

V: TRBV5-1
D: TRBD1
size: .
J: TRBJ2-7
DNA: TGCGCCAGCAGCTTGGCAGGGGGCGGATATCTGGGCGAGCAGTACTTC
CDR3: CASSLAGGGYLGEQYF

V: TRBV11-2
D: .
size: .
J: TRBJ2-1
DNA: TGTGCCAGCACCGTTGGAGCCGCCCCCCACAATGAGCAGTTCTTC
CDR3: CASTVGAAPHNEQFF

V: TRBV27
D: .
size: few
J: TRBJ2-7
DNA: TGTGCCAGCAGTCATAGACCGGGATCCTCAGAGCAGTACTTC
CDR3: CASSHRPGSSEQYF

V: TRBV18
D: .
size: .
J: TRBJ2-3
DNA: TGTGCCAGCTCACCCACCACAGGCACAGATACGCAGTATTTT
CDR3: CASSPTTGTDTQYF

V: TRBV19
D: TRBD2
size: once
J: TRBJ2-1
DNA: TGTGCCAGTAGTTCCTGGACTAGTTCCTATGAGCAGTTCTTC
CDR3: CASSSWTSSYEQFF

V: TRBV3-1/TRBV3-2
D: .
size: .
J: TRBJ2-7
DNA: TGTGCCAGCAGCCTTCAATCTGGGCCCCTCTACGAGCAGTACTTC
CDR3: CASSLQSGPLYEQYF

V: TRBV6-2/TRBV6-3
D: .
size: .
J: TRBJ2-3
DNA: TGTGCCAGCAGTTACCGGGGGGCTTTATCGGATACGCAGTATTTT
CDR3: CASSYRGALSDTQYF

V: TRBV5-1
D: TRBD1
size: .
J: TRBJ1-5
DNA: TGCGCCAGCAGCGCGGGGACAGGGTTGCAGCCCCAGCATTTT
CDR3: CASSAGTGLQPQHF

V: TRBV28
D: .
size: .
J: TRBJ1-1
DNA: TGTGCCAGCAGTTCGAGGCCTGAAGCTTTCTTT
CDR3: CASSSRPEAFF

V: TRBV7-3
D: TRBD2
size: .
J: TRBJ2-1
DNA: TGTGCCAGCAGCCCCACAAGTTTGAGTAGCGGGAGGGACAATGAGCAGTTCTTC
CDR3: CASSPTSLSSGRDNEQFF

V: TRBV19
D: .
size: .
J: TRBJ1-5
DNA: TGTGCCAGGGCGGGGGGCAAGGTCAATCAGCCCCAGCATTTT
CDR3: CARAGGKVNQPQHF

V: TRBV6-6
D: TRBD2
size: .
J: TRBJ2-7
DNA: TGTGCCAGCACCACCGGACTAGCGGGATCCTACGAGCAGTACTTC
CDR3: CASTTGLAGSYEQYF

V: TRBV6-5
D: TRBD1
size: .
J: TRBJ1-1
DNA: TGTGCCAGCAGGTTGGACAGGATGGCTTTCTTT
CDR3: CASRLDRMAFF

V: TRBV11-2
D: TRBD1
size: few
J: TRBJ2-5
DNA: TGTGCCAGCAGCTCTTATACCGGGACAGGGCAAGAGACCCAGTACTTC
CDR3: CASSSYTGTGQETQYF

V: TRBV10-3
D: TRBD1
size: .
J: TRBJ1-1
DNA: TGTGCCAACGGACAGGACTTGAACACTGAAGCTTTCTTT
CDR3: CANGQDLNTEAFF

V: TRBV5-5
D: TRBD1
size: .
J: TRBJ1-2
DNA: TGTGCCAGCAGCCTTGACAGGGCCTATGGCTACACCTTC
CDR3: CASSLDRAYGYTF

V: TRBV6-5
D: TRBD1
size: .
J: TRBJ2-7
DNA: TGTGCCAGCAGTTACTCGAGGGACAGGGGTCAAGAGCAGTACTTC
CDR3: CASSYSRDRGQEQYF

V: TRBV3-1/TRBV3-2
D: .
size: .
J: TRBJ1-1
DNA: TGTGCCAGCAGCCAAGAGGGGAGGGGGGCGCATGTCACTGAAGCTTTCTTT
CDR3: CASSQEGRGAHVTEAFF

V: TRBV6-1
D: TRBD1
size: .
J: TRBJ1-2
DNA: TGTGCCAGCAGTGAAGCGGTGCCAGGGGGCGGTAACTATGGCTACACCTTC
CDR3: CASSEAVPGGGNYGYTF